This T cell receptor beta chain was recovered during a study of T cells expressing NK-cell markers. TCRdb re-analyzed the 5' RACE reads; it lists each CDR3 protein once, without DNA. The table lists under 200,000 distinct CDR3 sequences. The CDR3 is 11 residues long. Germline V gene lookup returns CDR1 LNHDA and CDR2 SQIVND (reference sequence). The chain recombines TRBV19 with TRBJ1-2; TCRdb picks TRBD1, but there is no DNA to check that call. The clonotype was recovered from a woman between 18 and 75 years old in good health. Sequencing was done on a sample of blood T cells: a sorted CD56 or NKG2C T cell subset, CD4+ or CD8+ T cells, or bulk PBMC T cells (not recorded which). The CDR3 loop reads CASNRGYGYTF.